Sequencing of this T cell receptor beta chain was carried out in a study of blood T cell repertoires in COVID-19 (TCRdb year 2020). With respect to the entire study: The collaborator samples originated in the United States, Italy and Spain and spanned the acute and convalescent phases of COVID-19. HLA class I and class II types, where available, came from metadata supplied by the sample provider rather than from assay-based typing. The samples were drawn from the first 160 participants of the ongoing ImmuneRACE study and from over a thousand subjects provided by 6 global collaborators. A freely available public database, intended as a resource for researchers studying the immune response to SARS-CoV-2, is where the repertoires were released. The prospective study material was composed of cDNA or gDNA derived from T cells, B-cell-depleted T cells, or PBMCs. Deeply sampled blood TCRbeta repertoires from subjects exposed to, actively infected with, or recovered from COVID-19 were included in the dataset. A de-identified subject ID, COVID-19 status, age in years and sex were almost always included in the sample metadata. Here is what the overall study found, with its caveats: The quantity of clinical and demographic metadata differed by source and by participant and was supplied without curation.

The collaborating institutions used their own protocols to collect whole blood in K2EDTA tubes. Collaborator samples were shipped for TCRbeta analysis as frozen whole blood, isolated PBMCs, or DNA extracted from either sample type. CDR1 SQVTM and CDR2 ANQGSEA were looked up in the germline V gene. Relative to germline, V is 3 bases shorter and J is 1 base shorter, with 15 bases between their ends. Spanning cysteine to phenylalanine, the CDR3 consists of 15 amino acids. Just CDR3 DNA is preserved here, 45 bases in frame from base 1. Note on this clone: Its antigen has not been determined. Base quality data are lacking; no much larger clone is found one base away.

TCRbeta CDR3 regions were amplified from genomic DNA using the immunoSEQ Assay, a bias-controlled multiplex PCR. The authors' pipeline ran thus. Nucleated cell counts per sample were estimated from amplification of reference gene primers within the assay. To quantify the absolute abundance of each unique TCRbeta CDR3 rearrangement, sequence reads were collapsed and filtered. Productive Simpson clonality was computed per sample as the square root of Simpson's diversity index over productive rearrangements. What TCRdb holds here is the immuneACCESS table cut down to in-frame rearrangements. Part of the clones is not present; checked against another copy, under half of the missing clones reflect an unresolved V gene, and the others are unexplained. V and J calls and clone size are those listed in that table; D and trimming were worked out from the DNA. This sample lists about 150,000 clones; approximately 80% were detected once. Clones ranked in the top ten supply more than 3% of the sample.

The receptor's source is an elderly woman with acute or convalescent COVID-19. The chain was built from TRBV29-1 and TRBJ1-2, with the D gene call left open. Sequencing input: peripheral blood. For the CDR3, the sequence is CSVEGDGSHNYGYTF. The DNA sequence is given as TGCAGCGTTGAGGGAGACGGCAGTCATAACTATGGCTACACCTTC.